This entry describes one T cell receptor beta chain. Its target is unknown. This record belongs to a study of cytomegalovirus exposure and HLA in healthy donors. Study-level findings and limits: An apparent linkage of common viral pathogens to several of the most significant clusters emerged in a later analysis.

The V segment lost 2 bases and the J segment 4 bases; nucleotides outside the gene matches: 12. Germline CDR1 is MGHDK and CDR2 is SYGVNS. CDR3 length: 17 residues. The PCR contained 60 Vbeta and 13 Jbeta primers. Authors' methods: Per a later analysis, the number of unique TCR beta chains was roughly 83 million, of which around 10 million were shared. Sequencing was performed with immunoSEQ multiplex PCR; in TCRdb, only in-frame clones are kept and a portion is missing. Clone size and the V and J calls come from that table; the DNA yielded D and trimming. The sample carries 150,000 to 200,000 clones, roughly 65% recorded once.

This clonotype was sampled from a woman aged 18-29 years in good health and CMV-seropositive. The sequencing sample was made of PBMCs. V is TRBV25-1 and J is TRBJ1-2, with 8 bases identical to TRBD1. The CDR3 DNA is TGTGCCAGCAGTGAACCCAGGACCGCAGGGGGCTTCTATGGCTACACCTTC. Protein sequence: CASSEPRTAGGFYGYTF.